This T cell receptor (beta chain) was sequenced during a study of blood T cells in healthy people across ages (dated by TCRdb to the mid-2010s). General notes on the study: In model experiments, template switching captured about one uniquely barcoded TCR beta cDNA molecule for every two T cells. The study measured age-related changes in TCR beta repertoire diversity using deep sequencing normalized with unique cDNA molecular identifiers. The donors were split into four age groups: young (average about 16 years), middle-aged (about 40), aged (over 55) and long-lived (about 74). To avoid experimental bias, donors of different ages were spread randomly across the sequencing lanes. The study analyzed two additional independent replicas of 1 million unique cDNA reads from the same blood draw for two donors, one aged 18 to 29 and one aged 80 or older. Results and caveats for the whole study, not just this receptor: Since profiling was done on bulk unsorted PBMCs, naive and antigen-experienced compartments could not be conclusively compared. Estimates of total diversity based on one million sequenced T cells were regarded as lower bounds and as underestimates. The percentage of naive T cells measured by flow cytometry correlated strongly with observed TCR beta diversity. The CMV infection status of donors was not known, potentially confounding age-related changes in expanded clonotypes. As age increased, observed TCR beta diversity per million T cells dropped in a roughly linear way, and a significant reduction was already evident by age roughly 36. Compared with the aged group, more naive CD4+ T cells, fewer expanded clones and increased TCR diversity were shown by the long-lived group, suggesting age selection.

The donors were around 39 Caucasian individuals from Russia, aged roughly 6 to 90 years, who were systemically healthy. Each donor gave around 9 milliliters of peripheral blood, collected into EDTA-treated Vacutainer tubes. Ficoll-Paque density-gradient centrifugation was used to isolate PBMCs, with at least 6.5 million obtained per sample. Trizol reagent was used to extract total RNA from the PBMCs, yielding at least 5.5 micrograms per sample. Naive CD45RAhigh/CD27high T cell percentages were measured by flow cytometry on a PBMC aliquot from every donor. This clonotype turned up a few times. Its antigen target is currently unknown. Base qualities are not recorded, but no much larger clone differs from it by a single base. The library came from 5' RACE. The sequencing machine was an Illumina HiSeq 2500. A second PCR of about 7 to 12 cycles was performed with a sample-barcoded 5' primer and a J-beta primer mix. Each TCR beta cDNA molecule received a unique molecular identifier from a template-switch 5' adaptor carrying 12 random nucleotides. Each sample yielded at least 2.5 million CDR3-containing paired-end reads. The Mint cDNA synthesis kit, primed by a TRBC-specific oligonucleotide, was used to synthesize first-strand cDNA from all RNA. Following uracil-DNA glycosylase treatment, all cDNA underwent a first 18-cycle PCR with the universal primers M1SS and BC2_uni_R. Per the authors' processing: For normalization, 1 million high-quality reads, each with a distinct molecular identifier, were randomly selected from each sample. Instead of being binned into consensus sequences, reads that shared molecular identifiers were thrown out. MiTCR, set to a Q25 quality threshold and the strictest error-elimination algorithm, was used for CDR3 identification, clonotype clustering and error correction. A nonparametric unseen species model using Euler transformation provided a lower-bound estimate of total TCR beta diversity. TCRdb applied fastp at Q25 and MiXCR to the public reads, then kept only in-frame beta chains. For every CDR3 protein sequence, its rows merge into one entry that carries the most common genes and DNA. The V and J calls come from TCRdb's annotation, not from the publication. The sample table holds about 800,000 distinct CDR3 sequences, of which about 45% were seen once. The ten top clones hold 18% of the sample.

Including the terminal cysteine and phenylalanine, the CDR3 comprises 13 residues. The sequence is cut down to CDR3 DNA, 39 bases in frame from base 1. Sequences SGHAT (CDR1) and FQNNGV (CDR2) are obtained from the germline V gene. At the junction V is shortened by 5 bases and J by 7 bases; bases outside the gene matches: 3. Sample: blood. The sequence was obtained from a man older than 75 in good health. Recombination joined TRBV11-2 with TRBJ1-2, with TRBD1 matching 11 junction bases. The CDR3: CASSRGTGGGYTF. The bases read TGTGCCAGCAGCAGAGGGACAGGGGGTGGCTACACCTTC.